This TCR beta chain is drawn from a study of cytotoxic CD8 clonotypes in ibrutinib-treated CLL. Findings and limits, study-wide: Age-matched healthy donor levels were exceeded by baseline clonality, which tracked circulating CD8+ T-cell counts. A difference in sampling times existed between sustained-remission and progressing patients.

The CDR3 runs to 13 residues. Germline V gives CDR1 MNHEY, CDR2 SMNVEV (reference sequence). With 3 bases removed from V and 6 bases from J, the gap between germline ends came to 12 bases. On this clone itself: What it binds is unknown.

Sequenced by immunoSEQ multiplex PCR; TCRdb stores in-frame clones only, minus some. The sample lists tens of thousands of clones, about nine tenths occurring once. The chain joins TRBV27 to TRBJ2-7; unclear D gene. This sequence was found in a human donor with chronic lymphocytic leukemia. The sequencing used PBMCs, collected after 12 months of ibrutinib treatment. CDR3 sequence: CASSFGQSGEQYF. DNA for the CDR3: TGTGCCAGCAGTTTCGGCCAGTCGGGCGAGCAGTACTTC.